Listed below are T cell receptor beta chains from one sample, sequenced in a study of OX40 agonist ivuxolimab in advanced cancers. Clones were read by immunoSEQ multiplex PCR, and TCRdb kept only the in-frame ones, dropping some. The sample contains tens of thousands of clones, approximately 80% of which appear only once. Sequencing used CD4+ or CD8+ T cells sorted from blood, obtained in a trial of the OX40 agonist ivuxolimab. The receptor set was obtained from an adult with an advanced solid tumor such as melanoma, head and neck, liver or kidney cancer. CDR3s include the opening cysteine and the closing phenylalanine or tryptophan. Fields, in order: D gene, V gene, clone size, J gene, CDR3 protein, CDR3 DNA. A D gene is named only where the DNA matches it firmly. Clone size is stated in some rows and not others, as once, few, many or a class when expanded.

-	TRBV28	-	TRBJ2-7	CASSRITYERYF	TGTGCCAGCAGTCGTATCACCTACGAGCGGTACTTC
TRBD1	TRBV25-1	-	TRBJ2-1	CASSDRGQYNEQFF	TGTGCCAGCAGTGACAGGGGGCAGTACAATGAGCAGTTCTTC
TRBD1	TRBV5-1	-	TRBJ2-4	CASSWGPGQGAKNIQYF	TGCGCCAGCAGCTGGGGACCGGGACAGGGGGCCAAAAACATTCAGTACTTC
TRBD1	TRBV14	-	TRBJ2-5	CASSQGPPRDSVFETQYF	TGTGCCAGCAGCCAAGGGCCTCCCCGGGACAGTGTTTTCGAGACCCAGTACTTC
-	TRBV2	-	TRBJ1-5	CASSEAVQAVGNQPQHF	TGTGCCAGCAGTGAAGCAGTCCAGGCAGTGGGCAATCAGCCCCAGCATTTT
-	TRBV5-1	-	TRBJ1-2	CASSLGQGPNYGYTF	TGCGCCAGCAGCTTGGGGCAGGGGCCTAACTATGGCTACACCTTC
-	TRBV2	-	TRBJ1-1	CASSDEMNTEAFF	TGTGCCAGCAGTGATGAGATGAACACTGAAGCTTTCTTT
TRBD1	TRBV28	-	TRBJ1-2	CASSLRQGYGYTF	TGTGCCAGCAGTTTAAGACAGGGCTATGGCTACACCTTC
-	TRBV5-4	-	TRBJ2-5	CASSSKEQQETQYF	TGTGCCAGCAGCTCGAAGGAACAGCAAGAGACCCAGTACTTC
-	TRBV4-1	-	TRBJ2-7	CASSQEHRINEQYF	TGCGCCAGCAGCCAAGAACACCGCATCAACGAGCAGTACTTC
-	TRBV28	-	TRBJ2-2	CASSSWAIYTGELFF	TGTGCCAGCAGTAGCTGGGCGATCTACACCGGGGAGCTGTTTTTT
TRBD1	TRBV29-1	-	TRBJ2-1	CSFQGQGEGEQFF	TGCAGCTTCCAGGGACAGGGGGAGGGTGAGCAGTTCTTC
TRBD1	TRBV28	-	TRBJ1-2	CASSLAAGQGPRNTF	TGTGCCAGCAGTTTGGCCGCGGGACAGGGCCCCCGAAACACCTTC
-	TRBV5-1	once	TRBJ2-6	CASSLYSGANVLTF	TGCGCCAGCAGCTTGTACTCTGGGGCCAACGTCCTGACTTTC
-	TRBV18	-	TRBJ2-5	CASSPGAAQETQYF	TGTGCCAGCTCACCAGGGGCAGCCCAAGAGACCCAGTACTTC
TRBD2	TRBV6-1	-	TRBJ2-1	CASGGLAAYNEQFF	TGTGCCAGCGGGGGACTAGCGGCATACAATGAGCAGTTCTTC
-	TRBV7-9	-	TRBJ1-3	CASSSGAGTLTIYF	TGTGCCAGCAGCTCAGGCGCCGGGACGTTGACCATATATTTT
-	TRBV28	-	TRBJ1-2	CASHTTHWGYTF	TGTGCCAGCCATACCACTCACTGGGGCTACACCTTC
-	TRBV27	-	TRBJ1-2	CASSRIEAGYGYTF	TGTGCCAGCAGCCGCATTGAGGCCGGCTATGGCTACACCTTC
-	TRBV7-2	-	TRBJ2-7	CASSLALGSSYEQYF	TGTGCCAGCAGCTTAGCGCTCGGGAGCTCCTACGAGCAGTACTTC
-	TRBV30	-	TRBJ2-7	CAWAGTLKTYEQYF	TGTGCCTGGGCCGGGACACTGAAAACCTACGAGCAGTACTTC
TRBD1	TRBV30	-	TRBJ2-2	CAWSLGWTGGTGELFF	TGTGCCTGGAGTTTGGGGTGGACAGGGGGTACCGGGGAGCTGTTTTTT
-	TRBV6-1	-	TRBJ1-2	CASSEGRLAVWNYGYTF	TGTGCCAGCAGTGAAGGGCGGTTGGCAGTCTGGAACTATGGCTACACCTTC
-	TRBV29-1	few	TRBJ2-7	CSVEDWPSSYEQYF	TGCAGCGTTGAAGATTGGCCCAGCTCCTACGAGCAGTACTTC
-	TRBV11-2	-	TRBJ1-4	CASRVWGAGEEKLFF	TGTGCCAGCAGGGTCTGGGGCGCGGGAGAAGAAAAACTGTTTTTT
-	TRBV6-1	-	TRBJ1-1	CASSGTVNTEAFF	TGTGCCAGCAGTGGGACAGTGAACACTGAAGCTTTCTTT
-	TRBV18	-	TRBJ2-7	CASSPRDEEQYF	TGTGCCAGCTCACCACGTGACGAGGAGCAGTACTTC
TRBD2	TRBV28	-	TRBJ2-5	CATQGTSVASETQYF	TGTGCCACACAGGGGACTAGCGTCGCTTCGGAGACCCAGTACTTC
-	TRBV10-3	-	TRBJ2-2	CAIRGLLTGELFF	TGTGCCATCAGGGGACTTCTCACCGGGGAGCTGTTTTTT